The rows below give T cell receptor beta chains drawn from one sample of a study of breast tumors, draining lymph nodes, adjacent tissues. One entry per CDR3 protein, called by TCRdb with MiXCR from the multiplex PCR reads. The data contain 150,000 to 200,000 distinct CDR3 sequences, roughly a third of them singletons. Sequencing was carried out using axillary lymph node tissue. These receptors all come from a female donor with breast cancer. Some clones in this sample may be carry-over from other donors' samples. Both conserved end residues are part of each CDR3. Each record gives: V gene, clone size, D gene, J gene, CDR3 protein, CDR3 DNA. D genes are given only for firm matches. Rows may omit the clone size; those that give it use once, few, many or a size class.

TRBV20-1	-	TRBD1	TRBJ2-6	CSARRQGISGANVLTF	TGCAGTGCTAGGCGACAGGGGATATCTGGGGCCAACGTCCTGACTTTC
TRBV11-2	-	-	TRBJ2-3	CASSPLDGRTDTRYF	TGTGCCAGCAGCCCACTGGACGGACGCACAGATACGCGGTATTTT
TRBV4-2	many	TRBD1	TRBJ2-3	CASRRQGAGDTQYF	TGTGCCAGCAGACGACAGGGGGCTGGAGATACGCAGTATTTT
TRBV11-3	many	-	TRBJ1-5	CASSLRTALLEPQHF	TGTGCCAGCAGCCTCCGGACCGCGTTGCTTGAACCCCAGCATTTT
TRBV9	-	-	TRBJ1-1	CASSVRTGLNTEAFF	TGTGCCAGCAGCGTCCGGACGGGTCTGAACACTGAAGCTTTCTTT
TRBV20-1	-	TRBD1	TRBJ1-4	CSAGDRSSEGKLFF	TGCAGTGCTGGGGACAGGAGCTCTGAGGGAAAACTGTTTTTT
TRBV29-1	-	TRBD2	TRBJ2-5	CSARDYPGETQYF	TGCAGCGCCCGGGACTACCCCGGAGAGACCCAGTACTTC
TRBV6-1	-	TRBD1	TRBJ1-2	CASSEIFRGQEF	TGTGCCAGCAGTGAGATATTTCGCGGACAGGAATTC
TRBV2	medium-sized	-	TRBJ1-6	CASRTANSPLHF	TGTGCCAGCAGAACGGCAAATTCACCCCTCCACTTT
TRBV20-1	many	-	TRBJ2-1	CSASVGGLPNEQFF	TGCAGTGCTAGTGTGGGGGGTTTGCCGAATGAGCAGTTCTTC
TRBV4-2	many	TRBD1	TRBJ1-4	CASSQEGGNRGTLEKLFF	TGTGCCAGCAGCCAAGAGGGTGGTAACAGGGGGACTCTAGAAAAACTGTTTTTT
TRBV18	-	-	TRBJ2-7	CASSPITGLTYEQYF	TGTGCCAGCTCACCCATTACAGGGCTTACCTACGAGCAGTACTTC
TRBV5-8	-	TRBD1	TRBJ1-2	CASSLWSKTGVDGYTF	TGTGCCAGCAGCTTATGGTCAAAAACAGGGGTAGATGGCTACACCTTC
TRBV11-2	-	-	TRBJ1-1	CASSRLRGSTEAFF	TGTGCCAGCAGCCGACTCCGGGGAAGCACTGAAGCTTTCTTT
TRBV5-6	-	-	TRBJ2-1	CASSVGLAQFF	TGTGCCAGCAGCGTTGGATTAGCGCAGTTCTTC
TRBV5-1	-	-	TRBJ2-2	CASSLRQSTRELFF	TGCGCCAGCAGCCTCCGACAGTCCACCAGGGAGCTGTTTTTT
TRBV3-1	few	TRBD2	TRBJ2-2	CASSPSPTGGATNTGELFF	TGTGCCAGCAGCCCTTCGCCAACCGGGGGGGCAACGAACACCGGGGAGCTGTTTTTT
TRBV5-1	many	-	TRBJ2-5	CASSLDQETQYF	TGCGCCAGCAGCTTGGACCAAGAGACCCAGTACTTC
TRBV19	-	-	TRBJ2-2	CASNQGPLPTGELFF	TGTGCCAGTAATCAGGGCCCTCTGCCCACCGGGGAGCTGTTTTTT
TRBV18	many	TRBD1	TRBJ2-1	CASSFGTGNEQFF	TGTGCCAGCTCTTTCGGGACAGGGAATGAGCAGTTCTTC
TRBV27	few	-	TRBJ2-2	CASRPPRDRWYTGELFF	TGTGCCAGCAGACCTCCCCGGGACCGGTGGTACACCGGGGAGCTGTTTTTT
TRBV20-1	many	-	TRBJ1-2	CSARPHPPYHTF	TGCAGTGCTAGACCACATCCCCCCTATCACACCTTC
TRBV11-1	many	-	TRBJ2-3	CASSLNTGTQYF	TGTGCCAGCAGCTTAAACACCGGGACGCAGTATTTT
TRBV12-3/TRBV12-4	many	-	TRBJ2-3	CASSPRVDPMDTQYF	TGTGCCAGCAGTCCCCGGGTAGACCCGATGGATACGCAGTATTTT
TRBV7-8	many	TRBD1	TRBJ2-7	CANSLGGAYEQYF	TGTGCCAACAGCTTAGGGGGCGCGTACGAGCAGTACTTC
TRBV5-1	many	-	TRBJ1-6	CASSLMGSSSPLHF	TGCGCCAGCAGCTTGATGGGGTCCAGTTCACCCCTCCACTTT
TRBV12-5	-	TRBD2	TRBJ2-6	CASSFSGRSGANVLTF	TGTGCCAGCAGTTTTAGCGGGAGATCTGGGGCCAACGTCCTGACTTTC
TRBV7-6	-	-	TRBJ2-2	CASSLGGAGPNGELFF	TGTGCCAGCAGCTTAGGGGGTGCGGGGCCGAACGGGGAGCTGTTTTTT
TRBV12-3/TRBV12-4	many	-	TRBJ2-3	CASRLAGGDTQYF	TGTGCCAGCAGACTGGCAGGAGGGGATACGCAGTATTTT
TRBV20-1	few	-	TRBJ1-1	CSARRSGRDTEAFF	TGCAGTGCTAGACGAAGCGGGAGGGACACTGAAGCTTTCTTT
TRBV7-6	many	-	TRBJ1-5	CASSLGQDSNQPQHF	TGTGCCAGCAGCTTGGGGCAGGATAGCAATCAGCCCCAGCATTTT
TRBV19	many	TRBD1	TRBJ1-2	CASDDRVYGYTF	TGTGCCAGCGACGACAGGGTCTATGGCTACACCTTC
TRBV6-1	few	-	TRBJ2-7	CASSGTSISYEQYF	TGTGCCAGCAGTGGGACCTCGATCTCCTACGAGCAGTACTTC
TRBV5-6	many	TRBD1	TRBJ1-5	CASSAAGTGQQPQHF	TGTGCCAGCAGCGCCGCCGGGACAGGGCAGCAGCCCCAGCATTTT
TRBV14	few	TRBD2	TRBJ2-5	CASSQASGRAETQYF	TGTGCCAGCAGCCAAGCTAGCGGGAGGGCCGAGACCCAGTACTTC
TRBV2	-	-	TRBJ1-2	CASGGGVGKSYTF	TGTGCCAGCGGCGGGGGGGTGGGGAAGAGCTACACCTTC
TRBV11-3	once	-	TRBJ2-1	CASIRSPGGRGNEQFF	TGTGCCAGCATCAGAAGTCCGGGGGGCCGGGGGAATGAGCAGTTCTTC
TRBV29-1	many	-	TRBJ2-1	CSVEAPGSSYNEQFF	TGCAGCGTTGAAGCCCCGGGGAGCTCCTACAATGAGCAGTTCTTC
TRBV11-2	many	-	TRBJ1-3	CASSLRQASSGNTIYF	TGTGCCAGCAGCTTACGACAGGCGAGCTCTGGAAACACCATATATTTT
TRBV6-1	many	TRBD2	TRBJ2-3	CASRTLAGGGTDTQYF	TGTGCCAGCAGGACACTAGCGGGAGGGGGCACAGATACGCAGTATTTT
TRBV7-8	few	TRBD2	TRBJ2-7	CAGSSNIRGLAGDSYEQYF	TGTGCCGGCAGCTCCAACATTAGAGGACTAGCGGGAGACTCCTACGAGCAGTACTTC
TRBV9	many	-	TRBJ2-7	CASSGYKGEQYF	TGTGCCAGCAGCGGCTACAAAGGCGAGCAGTACTTC
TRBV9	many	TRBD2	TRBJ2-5	CASSAPGGGYQETQYF	TGTGCCAGCAGCGCCCCTGGGGGGGGGTACCAAGAGACCCAGTACTTC
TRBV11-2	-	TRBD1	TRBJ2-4	CASSLRQGASGNIQYF	TGTGCCAGCAGCTTGCGACAGGGGGCCTCTGGAAACATTCAGTACTTC
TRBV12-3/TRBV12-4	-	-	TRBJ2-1	CASSSPGAGDEQFF	TGTGCCAGCAGTTCGCCGGGAGCTGGTGATGAGCAGTTCTTC
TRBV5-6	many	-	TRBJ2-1	CASSFGEVSEQFF	TGTGCCAGCAGCTTCGGCGAGGTGTCTGAGCAGTTCTTC
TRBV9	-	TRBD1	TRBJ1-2	CASSGDRAYGYTF	TGTGCCAGCAGCGGTGACAGGGCGTATGGCTACACCTTC
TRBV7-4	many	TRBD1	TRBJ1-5	CASSSTGGASNQPQHF	TGTGCCAGCAGCTCTACAGGGGGAGCAAGCAATCAGCCCCAGCATTTT
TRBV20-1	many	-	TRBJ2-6	CSARGFGSSGANVLTF	TGCAGTGCTAGGGGTTTTGGCAGCTCTGGGGCCAACGTCCTGACTTTC
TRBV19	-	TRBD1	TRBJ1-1	CASSIGQGALNTEAFF	TGTGCCAGTAGTATAGGTCAGGGGGCGCTTAACACTGAAGCTTTCTTT